These 24 T cell receptor beta chains came from one sample sequenced in a study of T cell responses to AZD1222 COVID-19 vaccine listed by TCRdb under 2021. Libraries came from the immunoSEQ multiplex PCR assay. Entries here come from immuneACCESS through TCRdb and include only in-frame sequences with V and J called. Some clones fail to appear in such tables; in the studies checked, an unresolved V gene covers under half of the shortfall, and the cause of the remainder is unknown. For this sample there are about 120,000 clones; about 91% appear just once. The ten largest clones capture around 9.6% of the sample. The sample's time point, from its label and the paper: baseline before first vaccination. The material was peripheral blood, obtained on day 0 of AZD1222 vaccination. The receptors come from an adult in good health.

The chain has TRBV9 and TRBJ2-7, with 7 bases identical to TRBD1. The CDR3 covers 13 residues. Germline CDR1 and CDR2: SGDLS and YYNGEE. The junction had 2 bases not matched to a gene; V was cut back by 3 bases and J by 2 bases. CDR3 protein: CASSATGTYEQYF. CDR3 sequence (DNA): TGTGCCAGCAGCGCGACAGGGACCTACGAGCAGTACTTC. Variable domain in full (rest from reference TRBV9 and TRBJ2-7): DSGVTQTPKHLITATGQRVTLRCSPRSGDLSVYWYQQSLDQGLQFLIQYYNGEERAKGNILERFSAQQFPDLHSELNLSSLELGDSALYFCASSATGTYEQYFGPGTRLTVT.

This rearrangement joins TRBV12-3 or TRBV12-4 to TRBJ1-6, with 8 bases lining up with TRBD1. This CDR3 spans 13 amino acids. The trim removed 7 bases at V and 7 bases at J, leaving 3 bases unmatched. The CDR3 reads CASNTGGNSPLHF. CDR3 in DNA: TGTGCCAGCAATACAGGGGGGAATTCACCCCTCCACTTT.

CDR3 bases: TGTGCCAGTAGCGATGGACAGGTCCGCAATCAGCCCCAGCATTTT. It encodes CASSDGQVRNQPQHF. The chain recombines TRBV19 with TRBJ1-5, with 7 bases aligning to TRBD1. Germline CDR1 reads LNHDA; CDR2 reads SQIVND (reference sequence). CDR3 size: 15 residues. The trim removed 6 bases at V and 2 bases at J, leaving 7 bases unmatched.

This clone was seen a few times. As DNA, the CDR3 is TGCGCCAGCAGTCAGTCGACAGACAACACTGAAGCTTTCTTT. Amino acids: CASSQSTDNTEAFF. The rearrangement joins TRBV23-1 to TRBJ1-1; tentatively, D is TRBD1 (5 bases). TRBV23-1 is classed as an ORF, of uncertain function. V dropped 3 bases and J dropped 2 bases, with 10 bases sitting between them. This CDR3 is 14 amino acids long.

This clone was counted a single time. This rearrangement joins TRBV14 to TRBJ2-3; 10 bases agree with TRBD2. The CDR3 loop spans 16 amino acids. Looked up from germline, CDR1 is SGHDN and CDR2 is FVKESK. The V gene end was trimmed by 4 bases and the J gene end by 1 base; junction bases not matched to a gene: 5. CDR3 bases: TGTGCCAGCAGCCCCCTAGCGGGAGACGGCACAGATACGCAGTATTTT. Amino acid sequence: CASSPLAGDGTDTQYF.

CDR3 nucleotides: TGTGCCAGCAGAAGGACATGGGGGGACACCGGGGAGCTGTTTTTT. Translating gives CASRRTWGDTGELFF. This chain connects TRBV6-5 to TRBJ2-2, with D maybe TRBD2 (6 bases). The CDR3 extends over 15 amino acids. The V and J ends lost 6 bases and 3 bases respectively, with 14 bases between them. Looked up from germline, CDR1 is MNHEY and CDR2 is SVGAGI.

The chain couples TRBV5-1 to TRBJ2-2; no clear D gene. Looked up from germline, CDR1 is SGHRS and CDR2 is YFSETQ. The CDR3 loop spans 15 amino acids. The V gene lost 0 bases and the J gene lost 5 bases, with 11 bases spanning the gap. CDR3 loop: CASSLDGWLTGELFF. CDR3 nucleotide sequence: TGCGCCAGCAGCTTGGATGGATGGTTGACCGGGGAGCTGTTTTTT.

This chain links TRBV5-4 with TRBJ2-1; 8 nucleotides line up with TRBD1. This CDR3 has 15 amino acids. J gave up 7 bases and V 0 bases, and 6 bases lay outside the gene matches. CDR1 and CDR2 (germline): SGHNT, YYREEE (reference sequence). Written as DNA, the CDR3 is TGTGCCAGCAGCTTGGGGACAGGGAGTGGGAATGAGCAGTTCTTC. Encoded protein: CASSLGTGSGNEQFF.

This chain links TRBV5-4 with TRBJ2-3; 15 bases are a match to TRBD2. This CDR3 region has 17 residues. With V trimmed by 4 bases and J by 2 bases, 5 bases remained unmatched. Germline V gives CDR1 SGHNT, CDR2 YYREEE (reference sequence). The CDR3 sequence: CASSPGTSGGITDTQYF. The CDR3 bases are TGTGCCAGCAGCCCCGGGACTAGCGGGGGGATCACAGATACGCAGTATTTT.

The chain couples TRBV7-3 to TRBJ1-6; D not resolved. The V end was cut by 5 bases, the J end by 11 bases, with 16 bases between. Per the germline V gene, CDR1 is SGHTA and CDR2 is FQGTGA. The CDR3 is made up of 14 amino acids. The CDR3 loop is CASSQAGSWAPLHF. CDR3 DNA sequence: TGTGCCAGCAGCCAGGCCGGCAGCTGGGCACCCCTCCACTTT. Based on the CDR3 plus reference TRBV7-3 and TRBJ1-6, the full variable domain is GAGVSQTPSNKVTEKGKYVELRCDPISGHTALYWYRQSLGQGPEFLIYFQGTGAADDSGLPNDRFFAVRPEGSVSTLKIQRTERGDSAVYLCASSQAGSWAPLHFGNGTRLTVT.

This sequence joins TRBV7-9 and TRBJ1-1; D may be TRBD1 (6 bases). From germline, CDR1 is SEHNR and CDR2 FQNEAQ (reference sequence). The CDR3 runs 15 residues. Trimming cost V 5 bases and J 5 bases, with 18 bases left between them. The CDR3 nucleotides are TGTGCCAGCAGCCCCTCACAGGGCGGGATGACTGAAGCTTTCTTT. It yields the protein CASSPSQGGMTEAFF. Together with reference TRBV7-9 and TRBJ1-1, the CDR3 gives the full variable domain: DTGVSQNPRHKITKRGQNVTFRCDPISEHNRLYWYRQTLGQGPEFLTYFQNEAQLEKSRLLSDRFSAERPKGSFSTLEIQRTEQGDSAMYLCASSPSQGGMTEAFFGQGTRLTVV.

The V gene is TRBV7-3, the J gene TRBJ1-2; no clear D. V was pared by 4 bases and J by 4 bases, with 16 bases between. The CDR3 runs 15 residues. The V gene's germline CDR1 is SGHTA and CDR2 FQGTGA. The CDR3: CASSSYRTELYGYTF. CDR3 DNA: TGTGCCAGCAGCTCCTATCGGACGGAACTCTATGGCTACACCTTC.

V and J are TRBV2 and TRBJ2-2, with TRBD1 matching over 12 bases. Germline lookup yields CDR1 SNHLY and CDR2 FYNNEI. V dropped 6 bases and J dropped 5; count of bases not matched to a gene: 7. This CDR3 is 16 amino acids long. CDR3 coding DNA: TGTGCCAGCAGCGTCGGGACAGGGGGCCTGACCGGGGAGCTGTTTTTT. Its translation: CASSVGTGGLTGELFF.

The chain joins TRBV6-4 to TRBJ1-3, with D uncertain. This CDR3 has 15 residues. Trimming removed 6 bases from V and 1 base from J, with 13 bases in between. Germline CDR1 and CDR2: MRHNA and SNTAGT. Here the CDR3 reads CASSLDGSSGNTIYF. CDR3 DNA sequence: TGTGCCAGCAGCCTCGACGGGTCATCTGGAAACACCATATATTTT.

This chain connects TRBV6-5 to TRBJ1-6; D uncertain. The CDR3 consists of 14 residues. Trimming took off 6 bases at V and 3 bases at J, with 9 bases between the two ends. CDR1 is MNHEY and CDR2 is SVGAGI in the germline V gene. The CDR3 reads CASREMIYNSPLHF. CDR3 sequence (DNA): TGTGCCAGCAGAGAGATGATCTATAATTCACCCCTCCACTTT.

The chain links TRBV19 to TRBJ1-1; tentatively, D is TRBD1 (5 bases). V was clipped by 9 bases and J by 0 bases, with 14 bases between them. The length of the CDR3 is 14 residues. Germline CDR1 is LNHDA and CDR2 is SQIVND (reference sequence). The CDR3 region has the DNA TGTGCCAGCCAAACATCGGGGCTGAACACTGAAGCTTTCTTT. Protein: CASQTSGLNTEAFF.

The genes are TRBV9 and TRBJ1-2; tentative D call: TRBD1 (6 bases). The germline V and J ends were trimmed by 3 bases and 8 bases, with 20 bases remaining between them. CDR1 is SGDLS and CDR2 is YYNGEE in the germline V gene. This CDR3 is 15 amino acids long. The CDR3 DNA is TGTGCCAGCAGCGCCCGAAACACCCTAGGACAGGGCTACACCTTC. This sequence encodes CASSARNTLGQGYTF.

This chain uses TRBV28 with TRBJ1-2; D is possibly TRBD1 (5 bases). The CDR3 contains 14 residues. The germline V gene encodes CDR1 MDHEN and CDR2 SYDVKM. The ends were cut back, 7 bases at V and 4 bases at J, with 16 bases in the middle. The CDR3, as DNA: TGTGCCAGCAATCCCCCGACAGCCCCCTATGGCTACACCTTC. This gives the protein CASNPPTAPYGYTF.

The J gene is TRBJ1-1, the V gene TRBV28; 7 nucleotides align to TRBD1. Per the germline V gene, CDR1 is MDHEN and CDR2 is SYDVKM. V lost 5 bases to trimming and J lost 8 bases; unmatched junction nucleotides: 8. CDR3 length: 13 amino acids. This chain's CDR3 is CASSLNTDREAFF. DNA for the CDR3: TGTGCCAGCAGTCTAAACACGGACAGGGAAGCTTTCTTT.

The V gene is TRBV5-4, the J gene TRBJ1-4; 7 positions agree with TRBD1. The CDR3 extends over 15 amino acids. Germline CDR1 and CDR2: SGHNT and YYREEE (reference sequence). The V and J ends lost 4 bases and 0 bases, in that order; junction bases with no gene match: 3. The CDR3 bases are TGTGCCAGCAGCGCTGGGACAGCAACTAATGAAAAACTGTTTTTT. Translating it yields CASSAGTATNEKLFF. Drawing the rest from reference TRBV5-4 and TRBJ1-4, the complete variable domain is ETGVTQSPTHLIKTRGQQVTLRCSSQSGHNTVSWYQQALGQGPQFIFQYYREEENGRGNFPPRFSGLQFPNYSSELNVNALELDDSALYLCASSAGTATNEKLFFGSGTQLSVL.

This clone has a handful of counts. The gene calls are TRBV7-8 and TRBJ1-4; the match to TRBD1 covers 8 bases. CDR1 and CDR2 from the germline V gene are SGHVS and FQNEAQ. The CDR3 extends over 15 amino acids. V lost 6 bases and J lost 8; bases outside the gene matches: 11. The CDR3 DNA sequence: TGTGCCAGCAGTTTCGGCGGACAGGGCGTCGAAAAACTGTTTTTT. It translates to CASSFGGQGVEKLFF.

Remarks on this clone: Other DNA sequences in the sample encode the same CDR3. The CDR3, as DNA: TGTGCCAGCAGTTACCGGAGCAATCAGCCCCAGCATTTT. It yields the protein CASSYRSNQPQHF. This sequence joins TRBV6-5 and TRBJ1-5; D remains ambiguous. Trimming cost V 2 bases and J 1 base, with 3 bases left between them. The length of the CDR3 is 13 residues. Germline values: CDR1 MNHEY, CDR2 SVGAGI.

CDR3 DNA sequence: TGTGCCAGCAGCGGGACAGGGGCAAACTATGGCTACACCTTC. It encodes CASSGTGANYGYTF. The V call is TRBV2, the J call TRBJ1-2; 10 bases map to TRBD1. The CDR3 contains 14 residues. The germline V gene has CDR1 SNHLY and CDR2 FYNNEI. J gave up 2 bases and V 6 bases, and 3 bases lay outside the gene matches.

The gene calls are TRBV2 and TRBJ2-7; D uncertain. Germline V gene data show CDR1 as SNHLY and CDR2 as FYNNEI. Trimming pared 8 bases from V and 2 bases from J, leaving 16 bases between. This CDR3 has 14 amino acids. The CDR3 is CASFGRSSTYEQYF. CDR3 DNA: TGTGCCAGCTTCGGGCGTTCCTCGACCTACGAGCAGTACTTC. The whole variable domain, filled in from reference TRBV2 and TRBJ2-7, reads EPEVTQTPSHQVTQMGQEVILRCVPISNHLYFYWYRQILGQKVEFLVSFYNNEISEKSEIFDDQFSVERPDGSNFTLKIRSTKLEDSAMYFCASFGRSSTYEQYFGPGTRLTVT.